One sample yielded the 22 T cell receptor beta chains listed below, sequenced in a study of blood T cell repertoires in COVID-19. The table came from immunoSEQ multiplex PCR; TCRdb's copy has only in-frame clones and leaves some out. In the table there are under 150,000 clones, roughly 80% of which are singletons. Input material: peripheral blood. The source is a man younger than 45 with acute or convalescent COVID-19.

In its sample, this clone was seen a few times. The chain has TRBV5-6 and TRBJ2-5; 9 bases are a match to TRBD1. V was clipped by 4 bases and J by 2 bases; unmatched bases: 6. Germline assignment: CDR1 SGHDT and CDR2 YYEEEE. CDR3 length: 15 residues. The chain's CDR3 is CASSKTGGRQETQYF. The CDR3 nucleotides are TGTGCCAGCAGCAAGACAGGGGGTAGGCAAGAGACCCAGTACTTC. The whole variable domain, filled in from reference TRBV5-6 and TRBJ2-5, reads DAGVTQSPTHLIKTRGQQVTLRCSPKSGHDTVSWYQQALGQGPQFIFQYYEEEERQRGNFPDRFSGHQFPNYSSELNVNALLLGDSALYLCASSKTGGRQETQYFGPGTRLLVL.

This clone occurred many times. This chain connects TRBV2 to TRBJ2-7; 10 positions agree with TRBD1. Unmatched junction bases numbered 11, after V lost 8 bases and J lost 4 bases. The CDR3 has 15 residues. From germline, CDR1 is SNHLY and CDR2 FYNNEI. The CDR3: CASEAGGTGDYEQYF. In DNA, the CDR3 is TGTGCCAGCGAGGCTGGAGGGACAGGGGATTACGAGCAGTACTTC.

The DNA for the CDR3 is TGTGCCAGCAGTCCCATGGGGGGTAATCAGCCCCAGCATTTT. Protein: CASSPMGGNQPQHF. The rearrangement joins TRBV6-2 or TRBV6-3 to TRBJ1-5, with D perhaps matching TRBD1 (5 bases). Germline values: CDR1 MNHEY, CDR2 SVGEGT. Trimming left V 5 bases short and J 4 bases short, with 12 bases between. CDR3 size: 14 residues.

The CDR3 here is CASSSSGTREETQYF. Written as DNA, the CDR3 is TGCGCCAGCAGCTCCTCCGGGACTAGGGAAGAGACCCAGTACTTC. The V gene is TRBV5-1, the J gene TRBJ2-5; 8 nucleotides line up with TRBD2. The CDR3 has 15 amino acids. The V gene's germline CDR1 is SGHRS and CDR2 YFSETQ. With 3 bases clipped from V and 3 bases from J, the junction kept 7 bases outside the gene matches.

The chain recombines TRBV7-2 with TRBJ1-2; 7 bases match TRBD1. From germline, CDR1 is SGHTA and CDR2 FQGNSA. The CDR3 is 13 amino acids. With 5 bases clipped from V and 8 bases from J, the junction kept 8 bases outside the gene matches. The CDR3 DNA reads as TGTGCCAGCAGCGTTCTACAGGGGAACGGCTACACCTTC. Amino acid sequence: CASSVLQGNGYTF.

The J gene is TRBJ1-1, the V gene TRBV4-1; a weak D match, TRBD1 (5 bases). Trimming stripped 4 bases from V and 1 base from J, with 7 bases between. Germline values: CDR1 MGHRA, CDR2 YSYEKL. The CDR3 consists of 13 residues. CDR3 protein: CASSPGQNTEAFF. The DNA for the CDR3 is TGCGCCAGCAGCCCTGGACAGAACACTGAAGCTTTCTTT.

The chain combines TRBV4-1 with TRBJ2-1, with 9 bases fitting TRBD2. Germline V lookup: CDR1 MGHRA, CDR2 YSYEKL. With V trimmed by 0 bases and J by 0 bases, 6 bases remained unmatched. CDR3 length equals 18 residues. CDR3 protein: CASSQELASGVSYNEQFF. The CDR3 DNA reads TGCGCCAGCAGCCAAGAGCTGGCTAGCGGGGTCTCCTACAATGAGCAGTTCTTC.

CDR3 sequence reads: CASSYSGLAGVYNEQFF. DNA of the CDR3: TGTGCCAGCAGTTACTCGGGACTAGCGGGAGTATACAATGAGCAGTTCTTC. The rearrangement links TRBV6-2 or TRBV6-3 to TRBJ2-1; TRBD2 agrees at 14 bases. Trimming cost V 0 bases and J 4 bases; bases outside gene matches: 2. Looked up from germline, CDR1 is MNHEY and CDR2 is SVGEGT. The CDR3 runs 17 residues.

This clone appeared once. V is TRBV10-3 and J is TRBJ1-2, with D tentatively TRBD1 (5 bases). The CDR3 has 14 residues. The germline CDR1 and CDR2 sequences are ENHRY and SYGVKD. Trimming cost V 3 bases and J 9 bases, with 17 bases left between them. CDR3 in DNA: TGTGCCATCAGTGAAATGGGCAGGGAAATTAGCTACACCTTC. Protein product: CAISEMGREISYTF.

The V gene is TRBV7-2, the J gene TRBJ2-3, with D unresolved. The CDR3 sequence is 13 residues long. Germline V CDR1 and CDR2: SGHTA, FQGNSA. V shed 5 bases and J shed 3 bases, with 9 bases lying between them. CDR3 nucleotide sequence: TGTGCCAGCAGCAAGCCGTCGACAGATACGCAGTATTTT. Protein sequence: CASSKPSTDTQYF.

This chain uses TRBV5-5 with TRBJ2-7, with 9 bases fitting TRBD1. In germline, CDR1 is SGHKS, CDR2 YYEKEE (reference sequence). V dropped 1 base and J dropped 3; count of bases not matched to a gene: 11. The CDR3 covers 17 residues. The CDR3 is CASSLIGGDRAYYEQYF. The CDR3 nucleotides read TGTGCCAGCAGCTTGATTGGGGGGGACAGGGCATACTACGAGCAGTACTTC.

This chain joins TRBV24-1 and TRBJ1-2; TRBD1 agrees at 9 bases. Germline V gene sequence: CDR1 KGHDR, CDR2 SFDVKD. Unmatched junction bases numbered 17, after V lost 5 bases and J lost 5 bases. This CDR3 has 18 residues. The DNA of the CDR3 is TGTGCCACCAGTGCCGGAAACAGACAGGGGGGAACTGGATATGGCTACACCTTC. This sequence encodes CATSAGNRQGGTGYGYTF.

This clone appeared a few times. The CDR3 here is CASSPEGTGDTGELFF. In nucleotides, the CDR3 is TGTGCCAGCAGCCCCGAAGGGACAGGGGACACCGGGGAGCTGTTTTTT. This rearrangement joins TRBV7-9 to TRBJ2-2; 10 positions agree with TRBD1. The germline V gene has CDR1 SEHNR and CDR2 FQNEAQ (reference sequence). The CDR3 is 16 amino acids. Trimming took 5 bases from V and 3 from J; bases not matched to a gene: 6.

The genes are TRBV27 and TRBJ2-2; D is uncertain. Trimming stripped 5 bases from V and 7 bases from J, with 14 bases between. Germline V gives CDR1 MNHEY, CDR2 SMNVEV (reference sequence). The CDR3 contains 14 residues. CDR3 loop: CASSPDPTYGELFF. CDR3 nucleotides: TGTGCCAGCAGTCCAGACCCGACATACGGGGAGCTGTTTTTT.

CDR3 residues: CASPSYRSEQYV. The CDR3 nucleotides read TGTGCCAGCCCCAGTTACAGGTCCGAGCAGTACGTC. The V and J genes are TRBV6-5 and TRBJ2-7; D may be TRBD1 (5 bases). Germline CDR1 and CDR2: MNHEY and SVGAGI. The CDR3 runs to 12 residues. V lost 8 bases, J lost 6 bases, and 14 bases lay in between.

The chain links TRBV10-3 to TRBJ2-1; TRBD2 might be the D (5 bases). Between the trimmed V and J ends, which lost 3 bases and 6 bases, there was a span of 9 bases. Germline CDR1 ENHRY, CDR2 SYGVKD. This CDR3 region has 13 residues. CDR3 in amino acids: CAISETGSNEQFF. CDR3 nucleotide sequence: TGTGCCATCAGTGAAACGGGGTCCAATGAGCAGTTCTTC.

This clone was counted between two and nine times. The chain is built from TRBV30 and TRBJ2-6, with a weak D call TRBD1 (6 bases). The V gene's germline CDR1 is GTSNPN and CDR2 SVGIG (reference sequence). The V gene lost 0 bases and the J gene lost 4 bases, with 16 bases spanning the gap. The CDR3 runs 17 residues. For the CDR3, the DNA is TGTGCCTGGAGTGTTACAGGGAGTTCGTGGGGGGCCAACGTCCTGACTTTC. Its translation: CAWSVTGSSWGANVLTF.

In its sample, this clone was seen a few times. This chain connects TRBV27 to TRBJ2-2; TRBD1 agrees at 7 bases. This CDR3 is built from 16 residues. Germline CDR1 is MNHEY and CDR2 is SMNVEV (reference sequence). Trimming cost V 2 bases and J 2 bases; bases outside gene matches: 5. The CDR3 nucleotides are TGTGCCAGCAGTTTACACGACAGGGTTAACACCGGGGAGCTGTTTTTT. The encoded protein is CASSLHDRVNTGELFF.

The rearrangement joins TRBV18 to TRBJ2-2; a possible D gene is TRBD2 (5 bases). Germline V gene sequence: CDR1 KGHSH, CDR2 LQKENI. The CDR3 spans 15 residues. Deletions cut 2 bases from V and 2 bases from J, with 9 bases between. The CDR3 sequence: CASSPFGENTGELFF. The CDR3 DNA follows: TGTGCCAGCTCACCATTCGGGGAAAACACCGGGGAGCTGTTTTTT.

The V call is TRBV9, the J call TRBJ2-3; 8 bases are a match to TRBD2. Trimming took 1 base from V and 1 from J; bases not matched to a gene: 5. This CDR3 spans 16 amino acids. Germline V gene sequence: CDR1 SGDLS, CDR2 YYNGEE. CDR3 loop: CASSVFGRAGTDTQYF. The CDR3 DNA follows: TGTGCCAGCAGCGTATTCGGGAGGGCCGGCACAGATACGCAGTATTTT.

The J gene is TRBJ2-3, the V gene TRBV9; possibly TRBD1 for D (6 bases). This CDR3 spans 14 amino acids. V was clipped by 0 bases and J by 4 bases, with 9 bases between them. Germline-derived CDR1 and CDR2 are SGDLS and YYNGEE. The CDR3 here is CASSVEGDADTQYF. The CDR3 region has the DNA TGTGCCAGCAGCGTAGAGGGGGACGCAGATACGCAGTATTTT.

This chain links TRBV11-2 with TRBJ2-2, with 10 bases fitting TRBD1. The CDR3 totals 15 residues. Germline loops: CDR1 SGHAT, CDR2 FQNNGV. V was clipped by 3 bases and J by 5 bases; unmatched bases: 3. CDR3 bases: TGTGCCAGCAGCTTCGGGACAGGGGCTACCGGGGAGCTGTTTTTT. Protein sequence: CASSFGTGATGELFF.